The 26 T cell receptor beta chains below were found in one sample sequenced in a study of response to subunit inactivated influenza vaccine. TCRdb reanalysed the RT-PCR reads using MiXCR and keeps one entry per CDR3 protein. There are roughly 460,000 distinct CDR3 sequences in the sample; 11% occur only once, and 9.5% to 15% lies in the top ten. The sequencing here drew on PBMCs from blood, taken about 40 days after vaccination. The receptors come from a man in his fifties or sixties who received an inactivated influenza vaccine.

This chain uses TRBV12-3 or TRBV12-4 with TRBJ2-5; D not certain. This CDR3 is built from 14 residues. Trimming removed 0 bases at V and 1 base at J, with 6 bases between. The CDR3 protein is CASSLASIQETQYF. As DNA, the CDR3 is TGTGCCAGCAGTTTAGCCTCCATCCAAGAGACCCAGTACTTC.

The chain carries TRBV5-1 and TRBJ1-1; TRBD1 is a possible D gene (5 bases). V shed 6 bases and J shed 4 bases, with 16 bases lying between them. The CDR3 consists of 14 residues. The germline V gene encodes CDR1 SGHRS and CDR2 YFSETQ. The CDR3 DNA reads TGCGCCAGCACCCCGGATTATGGGGGCACTGAAGCTTTCTTT. Protein: CASTPDYGGTEAFF. The entire variable domain, with the rest obtained from reference TRBV5-1 and TRBJ1-1, is as follows: KAGVTQTPRYLIKTRGQQVTLSCSPISGHRSVSWYQQTPGQGLQFLFEYFSETQRNKGNFPGRFSGRQFSNSRSEMNVSTLELGDSALYLCASTPDYGGTEAFFGQGTRLTVV.

The J gene is TRBJ1-2, the V gene TRBV20-1; TRBD1 might be the D (6 bases). Germline-derived CDR1 and CDR2 are DFQATT and SNEGSKA (reference sequence). The CDR3 has 14 amino acids. V was trimmed by 6 bases and J by 2 bases, leaving 16 bases between them. The CDR3 nucleotides are TGCAGTGCCCCATGGGAGGACAGAAACTATGGCTACACCTTC. Amino acid sequence: CSAPWEDRNYGYTF.

The chain uses TRBV7-2 and TRBJ2-2; D gene unclear. The V gene lost 1 base and the J gene lost 5 bases, with 17 bases spanning the gap. Germline CDR1 and CDR2: SGHTA and FQGNSA. The CDR3 spans 17 residues. CDR3 coding DNA: TGTGCCAGCAGCTTAGTATGGGCTCTTCGAGGTACCGGGGAGCTGTTTTTT. It encodes CASSLVWALRGTGELFF.

This clonotype was detected only a few times. This sequence joins TRBV5-1 and TRBJ1-1; 7 nucleotides match TRBD1. Germline V gives CDR1 SGHRS, CDR2 YFSETQ. V lost 4 bases and J lost 1; bases outside the gene matches: 4. The CDR3 has 14 amino acids. This chain's CDR3 is CASSKDRPNTEAFF. In nucleotides, the CDR3 is TGCGCCAGCAGCAAGGACAGGCCGAACACTGAAGCTTTCTTT.

The chain has TRBV5-6 and TRBJ2-7; 13 nucleotides align to TRBD2. V gave up 1 base and J gave up 0 bases; unmatched junction bases: 4. The CDR3 loop spans 17 amino acids. Germline loops: CDR1 SGHDT, CDR2 YYEEEE. CDR3 region: CASSLRTSGSASYEQYF. The CDR3 bases are TGTGCCAGCAGCTTGAGGACTAGCGGGAGTGCCTCCTACGAGCAGTACTTC.

This clonotype was counted at least ten times. The chain carries TRBV12-3 or TRBV12-4 and TRBJ2-7; the match to TRBD2 covers 10 bases. There are 14 residues in the CDR3. J gave up 5 bases and V 6 bases, and 7 bases lay outside the gene matches. CDR3 region: CASRDSGGRNEQYF. DNA for the CDR3: TGTGCCAGCAGAGATAGCGGGGGGAGGAACGAGCAGTACTTC.

This clonotype came up many times. The CDR3 region has the DNA TGCGCCAGCAGCCCCCACTACGGGAGCACAGATACGCAGTATTTT. Translated: CASSPHYGSTDTQYF. The chain couples TRBV5-1 to TRBJ2-3, with D uncertain. This CDR3 contains 15 residues. The germline V gene encodes CDR1 SGHRS and CDR2 YFSETQ. V was shortened by 4 bases and J by 0 bases, with 12 bases between the two germline ends.

The rearrangement links TRBV20-1 to TRBJ1-3, with D hard to call. The CDR3 is made up of 15 amino acids. Germline CDR1 DFQATT, CDR2 SNEGSKA (reference sequence). The V gene lost 2 bases and the J gene lost 0 bases, with 11 bases spanning the gap. The DNA for the CDR3 is TGCAGTGCTAGAACAGCCCGGAGCTCTGGAAACACCATATATTTT. Its protein is CSARTARSSGNTIYF.

V gene TRBV27 combines with J gene TRBJ2-5; the D gene is possibly TRBD2 (5 bases). CDR1 and CDR2 (germline): MNHEY, SMNVEV (reference sequence). V was pared by 5 bases and J by 5 bases, with 12 bases between. This CDR3 comprises 13 residues. CDR3 sequence (DNA): TGTGCCAGCAGTATCATACCGGGGGAGACCCAGTACTTC. Translating it yields CASSIIPGETQYF.

The chain joins TRBV5-6 to TRBJ1-1; 12 bases map to TRBD1. Looked up from germline, CDR1 is SGHDT and CDR2 is YYEEEE. V was pared by 4 bases and J by 4 bases, with 14 bases of the junction left unmatched. The CDR3 covers 18 residues. CDR3 residues: CASSLSGTGGVLGTEAFF. The CDR3 DNA reads as TGTGCCAGCAGCCTGTCCGGGACAGGGGGCGTTCTGGGCACTGAAGCTTTCTTT. Drawing the rest from reference TRBV5-6 and TRBJ1-1, the complete variable domain is DAGVTQSPTHLIKTRGQQVTLRCSPKSGHDTVSWYQQALGQGPQFIFQYYEEEERQRGNFPDRFSGHQFPNYSSELNVNALLLGDSALYLCASSLSGTGGVLGTEAFFGQGTRLTVV.

V gene TRBV29-1 combines with J gene TRBJ2-7; D gene ambiguous. Germline CDR1 is SQVTM and CDR2 is ANQGSEA. V shed 1 base and J shed 3 bases, with 10 bases lying between them. The CDR3 loop spans 13 amino acids. CDR3 sequence reads: CSVEGVGGYEQYF. CDR3 DNA sequence: TGCAGCGTTGAAGGGGTGGGTGGCTACGAGCAGTACTTC.

This clonotype was seen a handful of times. Written as DNA, the CDR3 is TGTGCCAGCAGCCAAGCACGGGGGTACGAGCAGTACTTC. Translated: CASSQARGYEQYF. This sequence joins TRBV3-1 and TRBJ2-7; the D gene is possibly TRBD2 (6 bases). Germline-derived CDR1 and CDR2 are LGHDT and YNNKEL (reference sequence). CDR3 length equals 13 residues. V was pared by 1 base and J by 4 bases, with 8 bases between.

In this sample, this clonotype turned up many times. The chain links TRBV29-1 to TRBJ2-5, with TRBD2 as a possible D gene (5 bases). CDR1 and CDR2 from the germline V gene are SQVTM and ANQGSEA. This CDR3 has 11 residues. Trimming stripped 4 bases from V and 4 bases from J, with 7 bases between. The CDR3 region has the DNA TGCAGCGTTGCTGGGAGAGAGACCCAGTACTTC. Encoded protein: CSVAGRETQYF.

This clonotype was detected only a few times. The chain couples TRBV5-5 to TRBJ1-3; unclear D gene. Germline values: CDR1 SGHKS, CDR2 YYEKEE (reference sequence). With 1 base removed from V and 4 bases from J, the gap between germline ends came to 15 bases. This CDR3 contains 16 residues. The CDR3 DNA is TGTGCCAGCAGCTTGACGGCTACCTCGGGGGGAAACACCATATATTTT. Protein: CASSLTATSGGNTIYF.

This clonotype was seen repeatedly, ten times or more. The V gene is TRBV20-1, the J gene TRBJ1-1; D might be TRBD1 (5 bases). Germline assignment: CDR1 DFQATT and CDR2 SNEGSKA (reference sequence). This CDR3 is built from 12 residues. The CDR3 sequence is CGGGRMNTEAFF. The DNA of the CDR3 is TGCGGCGGGGGACGGATGAACACTGAAGCTTTCTTT.

The V and J genes are TRBV5-1 and TRBJ2-7, with D possibly TRBD1 on 5 matching bases. The ends were cut back, 0 bases at V and 0 bases at J, with 16 bases in the middle. CDR1 SGHRS and CDR2 YFSETQ come from the germline V gene. The CDR3 loop spans 17 amino acids. The CDR3 loop is CASSLDPQGSPSYEQYF. The CDR3, as DNA: TGCGCCAGCAGCTTGGACCCCCAGGGAAGTCCCTCCTACGAGCAGTACTTC.

This clonotype showed up just a few times. The chain joins TRBV6-2 or TRBV6-3 to TRBJ2-5; 9 bases match TRBD2. The CDR3 sequence is 13 residues long. Germline V gives CDR1 MNHEY, CDR2 SVGEGT. V gave up 6 bases and J gave up 4 bases; unmatched junction bases: 3. Written as DNA, the CDR3 is TGTGCCAGCAGGCTAGCGGGAAGAGAGACCCAGTACTTC. It translates to CASRLAGRETQYF.

There are many counts of this clonotype. This chain joins TRBV20-1 and TRBJ1-2, with a possible D match to TRBD1 (5 bases). CDR3 size: 11 residues. The V end lost 3 bases, the J end lost 12 bases, and 14 bases lay between the germline ends. Germline assignment: CDR1 DFQATT and CDR2 SNEGSKA (reference sequence). The CDR3 coding sequence is TGCAGTGCTAGCCCTAGGGGCTTCCACACCTTC. It translates to CSASPRGFHTF.

The chain is built from TRBV5-1 and TRBJ2-5; 10 positions match TRBD1. The CDR3 spans 15 residues. The germline gives CDR1 SGHRS, CDR2 YFSETQ. With 7 bases clipped from V and 3 bases from J, the junction kept 9 bases outside the gene matches. CDR3 protein: CASRFGTGEEETQYF. CDR3 coding DNA: TGCGCCAGCCGTTTCGGGACAGGGGAGGAAGAGACCCAGTACTTC.

This clonotype was found many times. CDR3 DNA: TGTGCCAGCAGTAGGGGACTAGGAAGCTACGAGCAGTACTTC. It specifies CASSRGLGSYEQYF. V and J are TRBV6-1 and TRBJ2-7; 8 positions agree with TRBD2. CDR1 is MNHNS and CDR2 is SASEGT in the germline V gene. The junction had 6 bases not matched to a gene; V was cut back by 5 bases and J by 3 bases. This CDR3 has 14 amino acids.

V usage is TRBV5-1 and J usage is TRBJ2-3, with 12 bases aligning to TRBD2. Trimming cost V 2 bases and J 4 bases; bases outside gene matches: 2. CDR3 size: 15 residues. Per the germline V gene, CDR1 is SGHRS and CDR2 is YFSETQ. CDR3 in amino acids: CASSFLAGGSDTQYF. The CDR3 DNA sequence: TGCGCCAGCAGCTTTCTAGCGGGGGGGTCAGATACGCAGTATTTT.

This clonotype has only a few counts. V usage is TRBV28 and J usage is TRBJ2-3, with 7 nucleotides matching TRBD2. Germline V CDR1 and CDR2: MDHEN, SYDVKM. Germline trimming cut 4 bases from V and 2 bases from J; bases unmatched to any gene: 12. The CDR3 spans 17 residues. This CDR3 is CASSSHPGGRATDTQYF. DNA of the CDR3: TGTGCCAGCAGTTCCCATCCCGGGGGGAGAGCCACAGATACGCAGTATTTT.

This clonotype was found many times. The chain is built from TRBV25-1 and TRBJ2-7; maybe TRBD2 (6 bases). This CDR3 has 13 amino acids. Germline V gives CDR1 MGHDK, CDR2 SYGVNS. Trimming cost V 8 bases and J 3 bases, with 14 bases left between them. CDR3 residues: CASRGPGSYEQYF. Here the CDR3 DNA reads TGTGCCAGCCGAGGACCCGGGAGCTACGAGCAGTACTTC.

The chain couples TRBV9 to TRBJ2-7; tentatively, D is TRBD1 (5 bases). Germline V gene data show CDR1 as SGDLS and CDR2 as YYNGEE. The ends were cut back, 4 bases at V and 1 base at J, with 12 bases in the middle. The CDR3 contains 14 residues. CDR3 residues: CASSTSTGSYEQYF. CDR3 in DNA: TGTGCCAGCAGCACCTCTACAGGTTCCTACGAGCAGTACTTC.

There are many counts of this clonotype. The J gene is TRBJ2-5, the V gene TRBV20-1, with a possible D match to TRBD1 (5 bases). The germline V and J ends were trimmed by 6 bases and 5 bases, with 10 bases remaining between them. The CDR3 extends over 11 amino acids. Germline loops: CDR1 DFQATT, CDR2 SNEGSKA (reference sequence). CDR3 in amino acids: CSAWPGETQYF. The CDR3 region has the DNA TGCAGTGCATGGCCAGGGGAGACCCAGTACTTC.